The clone carrying this T cell receptor (beta chain) was counted ten times or more. One entry per CDR3 protein results from TCRdb running MiXCR on the 5' RACE reads. The profile covers some 120,000 distinct CDR3 sequences, with about 3.2% appearing a single time and 1% to 1.5% taken by the ten largest. This CDR3 is built from 13 residues. Germline loops: CDR1 MNHEY, CDR2 SVGEGT. The V gene lost 9 bases and the J gene lost 6 bases, with 17 bases spanning the gap. The sample is drawn from a study of neurological immune-mediated disorders. V and J are TRBV6-2 or TRBV6-3 and TRBJ2-5; tentative D call: TRBD2 (6 bases). Sample: PBMCs. The receptor was isolated from a woman aged 30 to 39 with multiple sclerosis. The chain's CDR3 is CARTPWDCKTQYF. CDR3 coding DNA: TGTGCCAGAACCCCTTGGGACTGCAAGACCCAGTACTTC.